Below, 8 T cell receptor beta chains from the same sample are listed, as sequenced in a study of esophageal squamous cell carcinoma under preoperative chemotherapy. TCRdb re-derived calls from the PCR reads in MiXCR, one entry per CDR3 protein. The sample records 9,500 to 12,000 distinct CDR3 sequences, roughly 63% being singletons. Regarding time point: after preoperative PTX-NDP chemotherapy. The specimen was obtained from a patient given preoperative chemotherapy. The receptors derive from a human donor with esophageal squamous cell carcinoma. The donor label of this sample is uncertain.

This rearrangement joins TRBV11-3 to TRBJ2-4; weak D call: TRBD1 (5 bases). The DNA end lines up better with TRBJ2-7; the J call may be wrong. The CDR3 runs 12 residues. Germline CDR1 and CDR2: SGHNT and YENEEA. CDR3 sequence: CASSDDSYEQYF. CDR3 sequence (DNA): TGTGCCAGCAGCGACGACAGCTACGAGCAGTACTTC.

This clonotype turned up a few times. The chain links TRBV6-1 to TRBJ1-2; D unclear. Germline V gene data show CDR1 as MNHNS and CDR2 as SASEGT. The CDR3 has 15 residues. V gave up 3 bases and J gave up 4 bases, with 15 bases separating them. Written as DNA, the CDR3 is TGTGCCAGCAGTGAGATAACACTCGGAGCCTATGGCTACACCTTC. Its translation: CASSEITLGAYGYTF.

This clonotype has just a few counts. In DNA form, the CDR3 reads TGTGCCAGCAGTGCTCAAGGTCTGGGGGGAGAGCCCTACGAGCAGTACTTC. It translates to CASSAQGLGGEPYEQYF. This chain uses TRBV6-1 with TRBJ2-7; tentatively, D is TRBD2 (6 bases). The ends were cut back, 4 bases at V and 2 bases at J, with 21 bases in the middle. This CDR3 is 17 amino acids long. Germline CDR1 is MNHNS and CDR2 is SASEGT.

The DNA for the CDR3 is TGTGCCAGCAGTTACGGCGGGACTCGGAACAATGAGCAGTTCTTC. Translated: CASSYGGTRNNEQFF. This chain uses TRBV6-5 with TRBJ2-1, with a possible D match to TRBD2 (6 bases). V lost 2 bases and J 5 bases, leaving 13 bases between the germline ends. This CDR3 has 15 residues. CDR1 is MNHEY and CDR2 is SVGAGI in the germline V gene.

By share of the sample, this clonotype is large. This chain links TRBV12-3 or TRBV12-4 with TRBJ2-1, with D perhaps being TRBD1 or TRBD2 (5 bases each). Trimming removed 3 bases at V and 6 bases at J, with 24 bases between. This CDR3 is 18 amino acids long. This CDR3 is CASSFGFGTRGGINEQFF. Written as DNA, the CDR3 is TGTGCCAGCAGTTTTGGGTTCGGGACGAGGGGCGGAATCAATGAGCAGTTCTTC.

This chain connects TRBV6-1 to TRBJ2-1; 10 nucleotides line up with TRBD1. Germline V CDR1 and CDR2: MNHNS, SASEGT. The CDR3 loop spans 16 amino acids. J was trimmed by 13 bases and V by 0 bases; bases with no gene match: 12. The CDR3 sequence: CASSEAQTGGQETQFF. CDR3 DNA sequence: TGTGCCAGCAGTGAAGCCCAGACAGGGGGCCAAGAGACCCAGTTCTTC.

For this clonotype: At one boundary the junction diverges from the germline segment, which might be a read error. The rearrangement links TRBV12-3 or TRBV12-4 to TRBJ2-1; the match to TRBD2 covers 11 bases. The CDR3 has 15 amino acids. The CDR3 bases are TGTGCCAGCAGTTTAGAACTAGCGGGAGAGGATGAGCAGTATTTC. It codes for CASSLELAGEDEQYF.

About this clonotype itself: The junction departs from germline at one end; a sequencing error may be responsible. V gene TRBV6-1 combines with J gene TRBJ2-3; the D is unclear. The CDR3 contains 14 residues. Germline V CDR1 and CDR2: MNHNS, SASEGT. The CDR3 loop reads CASRSGLGTETQYF. DNA for the CDR3: TGTGCCAGCAGATCGGGTCTAGGCACAGAGACGCAGTATTTT.